These T cell receptor beta chains were read from a single sample in a study of blood T cell repertoires in COVID-19. Using immunoSEQ multiplex PCR, the repertoire was profiled, and TCRdb retains in-frame clones only, with some absent. The table records approximately 150,000 clones, about 90% of them present only once. The sample taken for sequencing was peripheral blood. Source of these receptors: a woman aged 55 to 70 with acute or convalescent COVID-19. The CDR3 runs from the conserved cysteine through the conserved F or W. A D gene is named only where the DNA matches it firmly. Expanded clones get a size class; other rows say once, few or many, or leave the size out.

d_gene: TRBD2
v_gene: TRBV15
abundance: .
j_gene: TRBJ2-1
CDR3aa: CATMKYSGGQVESSYNEQFF
CDR3nt: TGTGCCACCATGAAATACAGCGGGGGACAAGTAGAGAGCTCCTACAATGAGCAGTTCTTC

d_gene: .
v_gene: TRBV5-5
abundance: .
j_gene: TRBJ2-5
CDR3aa: CASITGDQETQYF
CDR3nt: TGTGCGAGTATTACCGGGGACCAAGAGACCCAGTACTTC

d_gene: .
v_gene: TRBV5-6
abundance: .
j_gene: TRBJ2-5
CDR3aa: CASSLAGLAETQYF
CDR3nt: TGTGCCAGCAGCTTGGCCGGGCTAGCGGAGACCCAGTACTTC

d_gene: TRBD2
v_gene: TRBV13
abundance: .
j_gene: TRBJ2-7
CDR3aa: CASSLGRGEQYF
CDR3nt: TGTGCCAGCAGCCTGGGGAGGGGCGAGCAGTACTTC

d_gene: .
v_gene: TRBV3-1/TRBV3-2
abundance: .
j_gene: TRBJ2-1
CDR3aa: CASSPTPGGQTSYNEQFF
CDR3nt: TGTGCCAGCAGCCCCACCCCTGGCGGCCAAACCTCCTACAATGAGCAGTTCTTC

d_gene: .
v_gene: TRBV5-5
abundance: .
j_gene: TRBJ2-3
CDR3aa: CASGLRGTDTQYF
CDR3nt: TGTGCCAGCGGGCTTCGGGGTACAGATACGCAGTATTTT

d_gene: .
v_gene: TRBV28
abundance: .
j_gene: TRBJ1-1
CDR3aa: CASSPPGIQNTEAFF
CDR3nt: TGTGCCAGCAGCCCCCCAGGGATTCAAAACACTGAAGCTTTCTTT

d_gene: TRBD1
v_gene: TRBV6-2/TRBV6-3
abundance: .
j_gene: TRBJ1-2
CDR3aa: CASSYVDRGSYGYTF
CDR3nt: TGTGCCAGCAGTTACGTTGACAGGGGTTCCTATGGCTACACCTTC

d_gene: .
v_gene: TRBV27
abundance: few
j_gene: TRBJ1-6
CDR3aa: CASSPMGGFHYNSPLHF
CDR3nt: TGTGCCAGCAGCCCAATGGGGGGTTTCCACTATAATTCACCCCTCCACTTT

d_gene: .
v_gene: TRBV19
abundance: .
j_gene: TRBJ1-2
CDR3aa: CASSTTGTQAYGYTF
CDR3nt: TGTGCCAGTAGTACGACCGGGACACAAGCTTATGGCTACACCTTC

d_gene: .
v_gene: TRBV29-1
abundance: once
j_gene: TRBJ1-2
CDR3aa: CSADWNYGYTF
CDR3nt: TGCAGCGCGGACTGGAACTATGGCTACACCTTC

d_gene: TRBD1
v_gene: TRBV10-3
abundance: .
j_gene: TRBJ1-1
CDR3aa: CAISESTGSMNTEAFF
CDR3nt: TGTGCCATCAGTGAGTCGACAGGGTCCATGAACACTGAAGCTTTCTTT

d_gene: TRBD1
v_gene: TRBV7-2
abundance: .
j_gene: TRBJ1-5
CDR3aa: CASSLRTGNDQPQHF
CDR3nt: TGTGCCAGCAGCTTAAGGACAGGGAATGATCAGCCCCAGCATTTT